This passage covers 11 T cell receptor beta chains from one sample sequenced in a study of somatic mutations in cytotoxic T cells in rheumatoid arthritis. This table comes from immunoSEQ multiplex PCR, and its TCRdb copy is limited to in-frame clones, with some not included. Of 4,500 to 5,000 clones listed, around 80% are singletons. Material: CD8+ T cells sorted from blood. These receptors were collected from a man in his sixties or seventies with rheumatoid arthritis.

In its sample, this clone was seen a few times. The likely explanation is a read error, given a far larger clone one base away. V and J are TRBV5-1 and TRBJ1-4, with 8 bases aligning to TRBD1. The junction had 4 bases not matched to a gene; V was cut back by 0 bases and J by 6 bases. The CDR3 extends over 15 amino acids. Germline V gene lookup returns CDR1 SGHRS and CDR2 YFSETQ. The CDR3 DNA reads TGCGCCAGCAGCTTGGGGGACAGGCAGGATGAAAAACTGTTTTTT. Amino acid sequence: CASSLGDRQDEKLFF.

V gene TRBV2 combines with J gene TRBJ1-1; 7 nucleotides match TRBD1. The V segment lost 6 bases and the J segment 8 bases; nucleotides outside the gene matches: 3. This CDR3 comprises 11 residues. The germline gives CDR1 SNHLY, CDR2 FYNNEI. In DNA, the CDR3 is TGTGCCAGCAGCGGGGACAGCGAAGCTTTCTTT. Translating gives CASSGDSEAFF.

The table lists this clone with a few counts. The DNA of the CDR3 is TGCGCCAGCAGCCAAATTAGCGGGAGGGCCGATTACGAGCAGTACTTC. Its translation: CASSQISGRADYEQYF. The chain couples TRBV4-1 to TRBJ2-7; 11 nucleotides align to TRBD2. From germline, CDR1 is MGHRA and CDR2 YSYEKL. This CDR3 contains 16 residues. Germline trimming cut 2 bases from V and 4 bases from J; bases unmatched to any gene: 7.

V gene TRBV25-1 combines with J gene TRBJ1-1, with D possibly TRBD1 on 6 matching bases. V dropped 5 bases and J dropped 11 bases, with 12 bases sitting between them. Germline CDR1 is MGHDK and CDR2 is SYGVNS. The CDR3 covers 11 residues. The CDR3 DNA follows: TGTGCCAGCAGTTTACAGGGTAAGGCTTTCTTT. It encodes CASSLQGKAFF. The whole variable domain, remainder taken from reference TRBV25-1 and TRBJ1-1, is EADIYQTPRYLVIGTGKKITLECSQTMGHDKMYWYQQDPGMELHLIHYSYGVNSTEKGDLSSESTVSRIRTEHFPLTLESARPSHTSQYLCASSLQGKAFFGQGTRLTVV.

The rearrangement joins TRBV10-3 to TRBJ2-7, with TRBD2 matching over 13 bases. Germline V CDR1 and CDR2: ENHRY, SYGVKD. This CDR3 is 16 amino acids long. The V segment lost 7 bases and the J segment 3 bases; nucleotides outside the gene matches: 9. The CDR3 DNA reads as TGTGCCATCATCGGGACTAGCGGGGATAAGGGCTACGAGCAGTACTTC. It yields the protein CAIIGTSGDKGYEQYF.

This sequence joins TRBV5-6 and TRBJ2-1, with TRBD2 as a possible D gene (6 bases). V lost 4 bases, J lost 8 bases, and 19 bases lay in between. The germline V gene encodes CDR1 SGHDT and CDR2 YYEEEE. This CDR3 contains 15 residues. DNA of the CDR3: TGTGCCAGCAGCCTAATTAACCGGGGGTGGGATGAGCAGTTCTTC. Protein sequence: CASSLINRGWDEQFF.

This chain links TRBV9 with TRBJ2-7; 9 nucleotides match TRBD1. Germline assignment: CDR1 SGDLS and CDR2 YYNGEE. Trimming at V came to 4 bases and at J to 2 bases, leaving 10 bases not matched to a gene. This CDR3 comprises 16 residues. The CDR3 DNA reads as TGTGCCAGCAGCTCGTCCCGAGGGGACAGGGCCTACGAGCAGTACTTC. It translates to CASSSSRGDRAYEQYF. The variable domain in full, with the rest retrieved from reference TRBV9 and TRBJ2-7, is DSGVTQTPKHLITATGQRVTLRCSPRSGDLSVYWYQQSLDQGLQFLIQYYNGEERAKGNILERFSAQQFPDLHSELNLSSLELGDSALYFCASSSSRGDRAYEQYFGPGTRLTVT.

This clone was observed a handful of times. This sequence joins TRBV6-4 and TRBJ2-2; perhaps TRBD2 as D (5 bases). CDR3 length: 14 amino acids. Germline CDR1 reads MRHNA; CDR2 reads SNTAGT. V lost 4 bases to trimming and J lost 5 bases, with 11 bases between them. CDR3 residues: CASSASPGTGELFF. The DNA of the CDR3 is TGTGCCAGCAGTGCTTCCCCGGGGACCGGGGAGCTGTTTTTT.

Only one count was recorded for this clone. The chain employs TRBV6-1 and TRBJ2-7, with 7 bases matching TRBD1. Germline V gene sequence: CDR1 MNHNS, CDR2 SASEGT. This CDR3 contains 13 residues. The V gene end was trimmed by 3 bases and the J gene end by 7 bases; junction bases not matched to a gene: 6. DNA of the CDR3: TGTGCCAGCAGTGACTACAGGGGTGGGGAGCAGTACTTC. Encoded protein: CASSDYRGGEQYF.

The rearrangement joins TRBV19 to TRBJ1-5, with TRBD1 as a possible D gene (5 bases). The CDR3 is 15 residues long. V was trimmed by 4 bases and J by 9 bases, leaving 19 bases between them. Per the germline V gene, CDR1 is LNHDA and CDR2 is SQIVND (reference sequence). CDR3: CASSRGLGSPGPQHF. In nucleotides, the CDR3 is TGTGCCAGTAGTAGGGGCTTGGGGTCCCCAGGGCCCCAGCATTTT.

The chain combines TRBV28 with TRBJ2-3; TRBD2 agrees at 11 bases. V shed 3 bases and J 5 bases; nucleotides not matched to a gene: 4. The CDR3 totals 15 residues. CDR1 is MDHEN and CDR2 is SYDVKM in the germline V gene. The CDR3 protein is CASSFLAGGVDTQYF. The CDR3 DNA follows: TGTGCCAGCAGTTTTCTAGCGGGAGGCGTAGATACGCAGTATTTT.